These 13 T cell receptor beta chains share one sample of origin, sequenced in a study of cytomegalovirus exposure and HLA in healthy donors. The PCR contained 60 Vbeta and 13 Jbeta primers. TCRdb keeps only in-frame clones here, not all; method: immunoSEQ multiplex PCR. Among roughly 120,000 clones listed, about 80% were seen once. Input material: PBMCs. The receptors here all came from a human donor in good health.

The chain has TRBV27 and TRBJ1-1; D gene ambiguous. Trimming cost V 1 base and J 3 bases, with 6 bases left between them. Germline CDR1 and CDR2: MNHEY and SMNVEV (reference sequence). This CDR3 has 13 residues. The CDR3 region is CASSLLGDTEAFF. In nucleotides, the CDR3 is TGTGCCAGCAGTTTATTAGGAGACACTGAAGCTTTCTTT.

This chain connects TRBV7-6 to TRBJ2-1; D is possibly TRBD2 (7 bases). V lost 10 bases and J lost 8, with 21 bases in between. This CDR3 spans 14 amino acids. CDR1 is SGHVS, CDR2 FNYEAQ, per germline. CDR3 DNA: TGTGCCACCAACGCGAGGGGGGGCCTCGATGAGCAGTTCTTC. It codes for CATNARGGLDEQFF.

The chain employs TRBV6-1 and TRBJ2-7, with 9 nucleotides matching TRBD2. J was trimmed by 5 bases and V by 6 bases; bases with no gene match: 5. In germline, CDR1 is MNHNS, CDR2 SASEGT. The CDR3 runs 13 residues. For the CDR3, the DNA is TGTGCCAGCAGGGCGGGGGGGCTGGACGAGCAGTACTTC. Translated, it gives CASRAGGLDEQYF.

This clone appeared a few times. This chain joins TRBV27 and TRBJ2-7; D perhaps matches TRBD2 (6 bases). The germline CDR1 and CDR2 sequences are MNHEY and SMNVEV (reference sequence). V lost 3 bases and J 3 bases, leaving 12 bases between the germline ends. The CDR3 runs 14 residues. The CDR3 nucleotides are TGTGCCAGCAGTTTTGGGGACTTAGTCTACGAGCAGTACTTC. Translation: CASSFGDLVYEQYF.

J is TRBJ2-7 and V is TRBV5-1, with 7 bases matching TRBD1. Germline V gives CDR1 SGHRS, CDR2 YFSETQ. V lost 0 bases and J lost 5; bases outside the gene matches: 8. The CDR3 totals 15 residues. CDR3 residues: CASSLVGIRGNEQYF. CDR3 coding DNA: TGCGCCAGCAGCTTGGTGGGGATCAGGGGGAACGAGCAGTACTTC.

This chain connects TRBV6-5 to TRBJ2-5, with D tentatively TRBD2 (6 bases). Trimming took 5 bases from V and 1 from J, leaving 14 bases between them. Per germline, CDR1 MNHEY and CDR2 SVGAGI. The CDR3 extends over 15 amino acids. The CDR3 loop reads CASSGVEGRQETQYF. CDR3 in DNA: TGTGCCAGCAGTGGCGTGGAGGGGCGCCAAGAGACCCAGTACTTC.

DNA of the CDR3: TGTGCCAGCAGTTTTTGGGGCAGGGGCCCCAAAGGGTTCTTC. It is translated as CASSFWGRGPKGFF. This chain connects TRBV28 to TRBJ2-1; a weak D match, TRBD1 (6 bases). The CDR3 consists of 14 residues. Deletions cut 3 bases from V and 15 bases from J, with 21 bases between. The germline V gene encodes CDR1 MDHEN and CDR2 SYDVKM. Variable domain in full (rest from reference TRBV28 and TRBJ2-1): DVKVTQSSRYLVKRTGEKVFLECVQDMDHENMFWYRQDPGLGLRLIYFSYDVKMKEKGDIPEGYSVSREKKERFSLILESASTNQTSMYLCASSFWGRGPKGFFGPGTRLTVL.

This clone showed up just once. This chain joins TRBV13 and TRBJ2-3; a possible D gene is TRBD1 (6 bases). CDR1 and CDR2 (germline): PRHDT, FYEKMQ (reference sequence). V lost 5 bases, J lost 0 bases, and 9 bases lay in between. The CDR3 length is 14 residues. The chain's CDR3 is CASSGDTSTDTQYF. The CDR3 DNA sequence: TGTGCCAGCAGCGGGGACACGAGCACAGATACGCAGTATTTT. The full variable domain, in which reference TRBV13 and TRBJ2-3 provide the parts outside the CDR3, is AAGVIQSPRHLIKEKRETATLKCYPIPRHDTVYWYQQGPGQDPQFLISFYEKMQSDKGSIPDRFSAQQFSDYHSELNMSSLELGDSALYFCASSGDTSTDTQYFGPGTRLTVL.

This chain uses TRBV5-8 with TRBJ1-1; D gene unclear. The germline V and J ends were trimmed by 0 bases and 0 bases, with 6 bases remaining between them. Germline lookup yields CDR1 SGHTS and CDR2 YDEGEE. This CDR3 spans 14 amino acids. This chain's CDR3 is CASSLGQVNTEAFF. As DNA, the CDR3 is TGTGCCAGCAGCTTGGGCCAGGTGAACACTGAAGCTTTCTTT.

This clone was recorded a few times. V is TRBV5-1 and J is TRBJ2-6, with 7 bases matching TRBD1. Germline loops: CDR1 SGHRS, CDR2 YFSETQ. The CDR3 covers 15 residues. The ends lost 2 bases at V and 2 bases at J; junction bases unmatched: 1. The chain's CDR3 is CASSFQGAGANVLTF. The DNA for the CDR3 is TGCGCCAGCAGCTTCCAGGGGGCTGGGGCCAACGTCCTGACTTTC.

A remark on this clone: This could be a read error, since a much larger clone is one nucleotide away. V is TRBV28 and J is TRBJ2-7; TRBD1 agrees at 9 bases. Germline assignment: CDR1 MDHEN and CDR2 SYDVKM. The CDR3 covers 13 residues. After removal of 5 bases from V and 2 bases from J, the junction contained 1 base not matched to a gene. CDR3 nucleotide sequence: TGTGCCAGCAGTAGACAGGGGGCCTACGAGCAGTACTTC. This gives the protein CASSRQGAYEQYF.

The V gene is TRBV6-5, the J gene TRBJ1-2, with D possibly matching TRBD1 (6 bases). The CDR3 is 15 amino acids. Germline lookup yields CDR1 MNHEY and CDR2 SVGAGI. V dropped 2 bases and J dropped 4 bases, with 14 bases sitting between them. CDR3: CASSYLQGHSYGYTF. The CDR3 DNA sequence: TGTGCCAGCAGTTACCTACAGGGTCATAGCTATGGCTACACCTTC.

V usage is TRBV5-1 and J usage is TRBJ2-7, with D possibly being TRBD1 (5 bases). V was clipped by 0 bases and J by 3 bases, with 10 bases between them. Germline V CDR1 and CDR2: SGHRS, YFSETQ. This CDR3 is built from 14 residues. The CDR3 here is CASSLDQGYYEQYF. The CDR3 nucleotides read TGCGCCAGCAGCTTGGATCAGGGATACTACGAGCAGTACTTC.